This entry describes one TCR beta chain. The data are from a study of CD8+ T cells in alopecia areata. Overall study: At a dose of 5 to 10 mg twice daily, oral tofacitinib was given to treated patients.

The germline CDR1 and CDR2 sequences are KGHSH and LQKENI. The CDR3 loop spans 13 amino acids. With 2 bases removed from V and 3 bases from J, the gap between germline ends came to 7 bases. Extraction and reverse transcription of RNA yielded cDNA as the sequencing template. TCRdb's copy holds only in-frame clones and misses some; the assay was immunoSEQ multiplex PCR. This table has over 150,000 clones, 50% to 60% appearing once. As to treatment: oral pan-JAK inhibitor, 5-10 mg twice daily. The sequence was collected from a human donor with alopecia areata. The rearrangement links TRBV18 to TRBJ1-1; D is unclear. The sequences come from CD4+ T cells sorted from blood, collected at week 4, from a patient treated with tofacitinib. CDR3: CASSPAGDTEAFF. The CDR3 region has the DNA TGTGCCAGCTCACCAGCAGGAGACACTGAAGCTTTCTTT.